This entry features one T cell receptor beta chain sequence. The antigen remains undetermined. From RNA transcripts, TCR beta CDR3 regions were amplified. The TCR CDR3 was amplified in a first-round RT-PCR using the HTBI primer set. A single record per CDR3 protein comes from TCRdb applying MiXCR to the multiplex PCR reads. Of about 370,000 distinct CDR3 sequences in the sample, nearly 15% were seen once. The data are from a study of T cells in Graves' hyperthyroidism and ophthalmopathy. Overall study results and limits: Most expanded thyroid clonotypes above 0.001 also appeared in blood.

It was uncontrolled infection, other autoimmune disease, pregnancy or lactation that excluded patients. Diagnosing involved the use of clinical symptoms, serum thyroxine and TRAb, thyroid ultrasound and orbital computed tomography. Per the germline V gene, CDR1 is SQVTM and CDR2 is ANQGSEA. The V gene end was trimmed by 0 bases and the J gene end by 3 bases; junction bases not matched to a gene: 6. The CDR3 is 16 amino acids. The specimen sequenced was blood. The rearrangement uses TRBV29-1 and TRBJ2-3; 10 bases are a match to TRBD1. The sequence derives from a woman aged 55-70 years with Graves' ophthalmopathy. CDR3 in DNA: TGCAGCGTTGAAGATCCGGGACAGGGGACGACAGATACGCAGTATTTT. This gives the protein CSVEDPGQGTTDTQYF.